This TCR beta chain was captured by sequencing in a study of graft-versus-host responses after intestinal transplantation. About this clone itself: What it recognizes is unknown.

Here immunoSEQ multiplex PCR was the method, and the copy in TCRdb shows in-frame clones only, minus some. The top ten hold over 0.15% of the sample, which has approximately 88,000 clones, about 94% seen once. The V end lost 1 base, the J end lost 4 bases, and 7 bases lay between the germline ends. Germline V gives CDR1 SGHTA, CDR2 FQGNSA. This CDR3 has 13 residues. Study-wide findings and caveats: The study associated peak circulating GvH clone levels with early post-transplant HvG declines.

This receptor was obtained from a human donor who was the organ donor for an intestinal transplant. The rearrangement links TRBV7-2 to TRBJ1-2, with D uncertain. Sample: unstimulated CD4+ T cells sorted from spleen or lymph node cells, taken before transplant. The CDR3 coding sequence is TGTGCCAGCAGCTTAGACAGAGGCTATGGCTACACCTTC. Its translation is CASSLDRGYGYTF.